A single sample gave rise to the 26 T cell receptor beta chains below, sequenced in a study of identical twins (TCRdb year 2016). Library preparation used 5' RACE. The run used an Illumina HiSeq 2000. Through fastp at Q25 and MiXCR, TCRdb rebuilt clones from the public reads, retaining in-frame beta chains. When rows share a CDR3 protein, they turn into one entry using the most common DNA and genes. Here the sample has 500,000 to 650,000 distinct CDR3 sequences; less than 9% occur a single time. 1.5% to 2% of the sample is taken by the ten largest. This sample was also put to use in a study of yellow fever vaccine responses in identical twins.

The sequencing sample was made of PBMCs. Receptors were obtained from a woman aged 18-29 years in good health.

This clonotype was found a few times. The CDR3 DNA follows: TGTGCCAGCAGCCCCTCCGGGACTAGCGGGAGTTCCTACAATGAGCAGTTCTTC. Translating gives CASSPSGTSGSSYNEQFF. The chain is built from TRBV3-1 and TRBJ2-1, with TRBD2 matching 14 bases. The CDR3 covers 18 residues. J gave up 1 base and V 4 bases, and 6 bases lay outside the gene matches. Germline-derived CDR1 and CDR2 are LGHDT and YNNKEL (reference sequence).

The chain has TRBV7-9 and TRBJ2-7; 10 nucleotides match TRBD2. J lost 10 bases, V lost 3 bases, and 9 bases had no gene match. The CDR3 has 14 residues. CDR1 is SEHNR, CDR2 FQNEAQ, per germline (reference sequence). CDR3 sequence (DNA): TGTGCCAGCAGCTTGGAGACTAGCGGGTCCACTCAGTACTTC. It yields the protein CASSLETSGSTQYF. Supplemented by reference TRBV7-9 and TRBJ2-7, the full variable domain reads DTGVSQNPRHKITKRGQNVTFRCDPISEHNRLYWYRQTLGQGPEFLTYFQNEAQLEKSRLLSDRFSAERPKGSFSTLEIQRTEQGDSAMYLCASSLETSGSTQYFGPGTRLTVT.

The V gene is TRBV24-1, the J gene TRBJ1-2; 7 nucleotides line up with TRBD1. The CDR3 consists of 15 residues. The junction had 12 bases not matched to a gene; V was cut back by 5 bases and J by 7 bases. The germline V gene encodes CDR1 KGHDR and CDR2 SFDVKD. DNA of the CDR3: TGTGCCACCAGTGCCGCACAGACAGGGAGAGGTGGCTACACCTTC. The encoded protein is CATSAAQTGRGGYTF.

The chain joins TRBV12-3 or TRBV12-4 to TRBJ2-3; D is uncertain. Trimming left V 5 bases short and J 0 bases short, with 15 bases between. This CDR3 spans 16 amino acids. Here the CDR3 DNA reads TGTGCCAGCAGTCCCCCTTCGGAGCAGAGCACAGATACGCAGTATTTT. Protein sequence: CASSPPSEQSTDTQYF.

The CDR3 region is CASSGLTVLTETQYF. The CDR3 region has the DNA TGTGCCAGCAGTGGCTTGACAGTCCTTACCGAGACCCAGTACTTC. The chain uses TRBV2 and TRBJ2-5; D is perhaps TRBD1 (5 bases). Germline assignment: CDR1 SNHLY and CDR2 FYNNEI. This CDR3 comprises 15 residues. Trimming took 4 bases from V and 5 from J, leaving 17 bases between them.

This clonotype was picked up many times. CDR3 protein: CASSRDRVKFF. The DNA of the CDR3 is TGCGCCAGCAGCCGGGACAGGGTCAAGTTCTTC. V and J are TRBV5-1 and TRBJ2-1, with TRBD1 identical over 9 bases. The J segment lost 14 bases and the V segment lost 4 bases, leaving 4 bases of the junction unmatched. CDR3 length equals 11 residues. The germline V gene has CDR1 SGHRS and CDR2 YFSETQ.

This clonotype was counted many times. This chain uses TRBV29-1 with TRBJ2-4, with TRBD2 identical over 8 bases. Germline V gene lookup returns CDR1 SQVTM and CDR2 ANQGSEA. V was clipped by 0 bases and J by 4 bases; unmatched bases: 11. This CDR3 is built from 17 residues. CDR3: CSVEDYRGGKTKNIQYF. The CDR3 coding sequence is TGCAGCGTTGAAGATTACCGGGGGGGCAAAACAAAAAACATTCAGTACTTC.

In this sample, this clonotype turned up a few times. The chain links TRBV29-1 to TRBJ1-2; D uncertain. CDR1 and CDR2 from the germline V gene are SQVTM and ANQGSEA. The ends were cut back, 2 bases at V and 3 bases at J, with 7 bases in the middle. This CDR3 has 12 residues. The CDR3 DNA reads TGCAGCGTTGAACGAGGGTACTATGGCTACACCTTC. Amino acids: CSVERGYYGYTF.

This clonotype came up a few times. This chain uses TRBV2 with TRBJ2-3; maybe TRBD1 (5 bases). The CDR3 loop spans 13 amino acids. Germline-derived CDR1 and CDR2 are SNHLY and FYNNEI. The V end lost 4 bases, the J end lost 4 bases, and 9 bases lay between the germline ends. The CDR3: CASSGGLPDTQYF. CDR3 sequence (DNA): TGTGCCAGCAGTGGGGGCCTTCCAGATACGCAGTATTTT.

The rearrangement uses TRBV25-1 and TRBJ2-3; D unresolved. This CDR3 is 14 amino acids long. V was trimmed by 3 bases and J by 3 bases, leaving 10 bases between them. Germline CDR1 reads MGHDK; CDR2 reads SYGVNS. This chain's CDR3 is CASSEVGFTDTQYF. CDR3 nucleotides: TGTGCCAGCAGTGAGGTAGGGTTTACAGATACGCAGTATTTT. Full variable domain (rest looked up from reference TRBV25-1 and TRBJ2-3): EADIYQTPRYLVIGTGKKITLECSQTMGHDKMYWYQQDPGMELHLIHYSYGVNSTEKGDLSSESTVSRIRTEHFPLTLESARPSHTSQYLCASSEVGFTDTQYFGPGTRLTVL.

There are a few counts of this clonotype. V gene TRBV7-9 combines with J gene TRBJ2-4, with D maybe TRBD1 (5 bases). Germline-derived CDR1 and CDR2 are SEHNR and FQNEAQ (reference sequence). V was clipped by 1 base and J by 6 bases, with 10 bases between them. CDR3 length: 14 residues. The CDR3 sequence is CASSLVQGPNIQYF. The CDR3 DNA reads TGTGCCAGCAGCTTAGTGCAGGGCCCAAACATTCAGTACTTC.

This chain joins TRBV2 and TRBJ2-1; perhaps TRBD1 as D (6 bases). Germline loops: CDR1 SNHLY, CDR2 FYNNEI. Trimming cost V 6 bases and J 7 bases, with 13 bases left between them. This CDR3 region has 13 residues. The CDR3: CASRLQGTNEQFF. CDR3 coding DNA: TGTGCCAGCAGGCTGCAGGGGACGAATGAGCAGTTCTTC.

The V gene is TRBV20-1, the J gene TRBJ2-5, with 8 bases lining up with TRBD2. CDR3 length equals 17 residues. Germline V gene lookup returns CDR1 DFQATT and CDR2 SNEGSKA (reference sequence). The V gene end was trimmed by 1 base and the J gene end by 1 base; junction bases not matched to a gene: 11. DNA of the CDR3: TGCAGTGCTAGAGCCTACAATAGCGGGGAACCCCAAGAGACCCAGTACTTC. This sequence encodes CSARAYNSGEPQETQYF.

This clonotype was detected only a few times. The chain recombines TRBV12-3 or TRBV12-4 with TRBJ2-1, with TRBD2 identical over 12 bases. The V gene end was trimmed by 6 bases and the J gene end by 5 bases; junction bases not matched to a gene: 5. This CDR3 has 15 residues. CDR3 sequence (DNA): TGTGCCAGCAGCCCGACTAGCGGGGGAAACAATGAGCAGTTCTTC. Protein product: CASSPTSGGNNEQFF.

The sample holds a few counts of this clonotype. V and J are TRBV29-1 and TRBJ2-1; D is possibly TRBD2 (5 bases). The CDR3 has 14 residues. V lost 8 bases and J 8 bases, leaving 22 bases between the germline ends. Germline V gene data show CDR1 as SQVTM and CDR2 as ANQGSEA. CDR3 DNA sequence: TGCAGCACCCCGGCAGTCCAAAAGGGAGATGAGCAGTTCTTC. Protein product: CSTPAVQKGDEQFF.

This rearrangement joins TRBV28 to TRBJ2-6; D not certain. V lost 3 bases, J lost 2 bases, and 11 bases lay in between. There are 16 residues in the CDR3. Germline V CDR1 and CDR2: MDHEN, SYDVKM. The CDR3 protein is CASSLNPRTGANVLTF. The CDR3 bases are TGTGCCAGCAGTTTGAACCCCAGAACTGGGGCCAACGTCCTGACTTTC.

The V gene is TRBV7-6, the J gene TRBJ2-1, with TRBD2 identical over 15 bases. The CDR3 contains 18 residues. V was clipped by 3 bases and J by 9 bases; unmatched bases: 12. Germline CDR1 reads SGHVS; CDR2 reads FNYEAQ. The CDR3 loop is CASSFLGVGLAGGLEQFF. CDR3 nucleotide sequence: TGTGCCAGCAGCTTCCTCGGTGTTGGACTAGCGGGGGGGCTTGAGCAGTTCTTC.

The rearrangement joins TRBV20-1 to TRBJ1-5; a weak D match, TRBD1 (5 bases). CDR1 is DFQATT and CDR2 is SNEGSKA in the germline V gene (reference sequence). Trimming removed 6 bases from V and 6 bases from J, with 15 bases in between. The CDR3 has 13 residues. CDR3 nucleotide sequence: TGCAGTGCACCACGGGGGGTTAGTCAGCCCCAGCATTTT. Translation gives CSAPRGVSQPQHF.

The V gene is TRBV20-1, the J gene TRBJ2-1; D perhaps matches TRBD2 (6 bases). V was shortened by 3 bases and J by 4 bases, with 19 bases between the two germline ends. The CDR3 spans 16 residues. The germline CDR1 and CDR2 sequences are DFQATT and SNEGSKA (reference sequence). This CDR3 reads CSASFVGGYDYNEQFF. CDR3 in DNA: TGCAGTGCTAGTTTTGTAGGAGGGTACGATTACAATGAGCAGTTCTTC.

In its sample, this clonotype was seen a few times. J is TRBJ2-3 and V is TRBV12-3 or TRBV12-4; D ambiguous. This CDR3 comprises 15 residues. V was cut by 8 bases and J by 2 bases, with 17 bases left in between. CDR3: CASQRERIYTDTQYF. The CDR3 region has the DNA TGTGCCAGCCAAAGGGAAAGGATTTACACAGATACGCAGTATTTT.

J is TRBJ1-1 and V is TRBV5-1; 8 bases fit TRBD1. After removal of 0 bases from V and 4 bases from J, the junction contained 8 bases not matched to a gene. The germline gives CDR1 SGHRS, CDR2 YFSETQ. The CDR3 loop spans 16 amino acids. The CDR3 is CASSLAPGGGSTEAFF. CDR3 in DNA: TGCGCCAGCAGCTTGGCCCCAGGGGGCGGGAGCACTGAAGCTTTCTTT.

V usage is TRBV12-3 or TRBV12-4 and J usage is TRBJ2-1, with D possibly being TRBD1 (6 bases). The CDR3 totals 16 residues. With 6 bases removed from V and 3 bases from J, the gap between germline ends came to 18 bases. The CDR3 bases are TGTGCCAGCAGCCCTCTCCCCAGGGGCAACTACAATGAGCAGTTCTTC. This encodes CASSPLPRGNYNEQFF.

This chain connects TRBV5-1 to TRBJ2-5; 7 bases align to TRBD2. V was clipped by 2 bases and J by 2 bases; unmatched bases: 3. Germline V lookup: CDR1 SGHRS, CDR2 YFSETQ. The CDR3 is 14 amino acids. The CDR3: CASSFSAGQETQYF. The CDR3 DNA follows: TGCGCCAGCAGCTTTTCAGCGGGACAAGAGACCCAGTACTTC.

This clonotype has just a few counts. V usage is TRBV12-3 or TRBV12-4 and J usage is TRBJ2-3, with 8 positions matching TRBD2. There are 20 residues in the CDR3. After removal of 6 bases from V and 3 bases from J, the junction contained 23 bases not matched to a gene. The DNA of the CDR3 is TGTGCCAGCAGCACTTTCGGGGGGGGGATTAGAGATAAAGGTACAGATACGCAGTATTTT. It encodes CASSTFGGGIRDKGTDTQYF.

This clonotype has a handful of counts. The chain joins TRBV19 to TRBJ1-5; the D gene is possibly TRBD1 (6 bases). CDR1 is LNHDA, CDR2 SQIVND, per germline (reference sequence). This CDR3 contains 13 residues. V lost 6 bases to trimming and J lost 8 bases, with 14 bases between them. CDR3 amino acids: CASRDRQMEPQHF. The CDR3 region has the DNA TGTGCCAGTAGAGACAGGCAAATGGAGCCCCAGCATTTT.

This clonotype showed up just a few times. This chain uses TRBV5-1 with TRBJ2-2; D is unclear. The CDR3 extends over 16 amino acids. V was cut by 6 bases and J by 1 base, with 16 bases left in between. The germline CDR1 and CDR2 sequences are SGHRS and YFSETQ. CDR3 loop: CASNLRASKNTGELFF. The CDR3 nucleotides read TGCGCCAGCAATTTACGAGCCTCGAAGAACACCGGGGAGCTGTTTTTT.